Described below is a single T cell receptor (beta chain) sequence and its context. The record originates from a study of human versus mouse CDR3 diversity and MHC coevolution. Sequenced by immunoSEQ multiplex PCR; TCRdb stores in-frame clones only, minus some. The sample gives about 81,000 clones, roughly 95% of which show up once; 1.1% to 1.5% is in the top ten. The sequenced sample was naive CD4+ T cells from blood. As for subset: CD45RO-negative CD62L-positive naive CD4 T cells. This clonotype was sampled from a person aged 25 to 69 in good health.

CDR3 nucleotides: TGTGCCAGCAGCTTGGACCCCAGGGGTGGAAACACCATATATTTT. This translates into CASSLDPRGGNTIYF. This chain joins TRBV5-4 and TRBJ1-3, with D perhaps TRBD1 (6 bases). CDR1 is SGHNT, CDR2 YYREEE, per germline (reference sequence). The V end lost 0 bases, the J end lost 3 bases, and 10 bases lay between the germline ends. This CDR3 comprises 15 residues.